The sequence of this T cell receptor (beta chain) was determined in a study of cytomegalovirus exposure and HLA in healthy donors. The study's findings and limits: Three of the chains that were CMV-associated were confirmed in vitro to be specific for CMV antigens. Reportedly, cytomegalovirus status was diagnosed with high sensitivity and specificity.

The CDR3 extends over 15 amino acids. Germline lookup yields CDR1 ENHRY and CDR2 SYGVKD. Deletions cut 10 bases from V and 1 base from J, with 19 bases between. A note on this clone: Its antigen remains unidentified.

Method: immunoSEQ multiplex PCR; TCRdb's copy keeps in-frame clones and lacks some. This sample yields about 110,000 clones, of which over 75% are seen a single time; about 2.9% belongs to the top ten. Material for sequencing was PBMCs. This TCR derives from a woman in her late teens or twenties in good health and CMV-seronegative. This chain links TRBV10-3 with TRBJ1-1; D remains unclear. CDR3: CATSFRGQENTEAFF. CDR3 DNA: TGTGCCACCAGCTTTAGAGGGCAGGAGAACACTGAAGCTTTCTTT.